A selection of T cell receptor beta chains follows, all from one sample in a study of regulatory T cells in long-lasting Graves disease. TCRdb used MiXCR to reprocess the multiplex PCR reads, holding one entry per CDR3 protein. The sample yields approximately 230,000 distinct CDR3 sequences, around 19% seen once. The sample was peripheral blood mononuclear cells (PBMCs), taken at new diagnosis, from a patient treated with antithyroid drugs. The receptors originated from a female donor with Graves disease. CDR3s include the opening cysteine and the closing phenylalanine or tryptophan. D genes are given only for firm matches. A row's size may be missing; if present it is once, few, many or a size class.

v_gene	j_gene	abundance	d_gene	CDR3aa	CDR3nt
TRBV7-3	TRBJ2-3	many	TRBD2	CASRREGTDTQYF	TGTGCCAGCAGGCGGGAGGGTACAGATACGCAGTATTTT
TRBV20-1	TRBJ1-2	many	TRBD1	CSASARDRRTNYGYTF	TGCAGTGCTAGCGCCCGGGACAGGAGGACTAACTATGGCTACACCTTC
TRBV10-3	TRBJ2-1	.	.	CAISNQVGYNEQFF	TGTGCCATCAGCAACCAAGTGGGATACAATGAGCAGTTCTTC
TRBV19	TRBJ2-3	.	.	CASSIWERGTDTQYF	TGTGCCAGTAGTATCTGGGAGCGGGGCACAGATACGCAGTATTTT
TRBV7-9	TRBJ2-7	many	TRBD2	CASSLGGLAGVVQYF	TGTGCCAGCAGCTTAGGGGGACTAGCGGGAGTAGTGCAGTACTTC
TRBV4-3	TRBJ1-3	few	.	CASSQDWGISGNTIYF	TGCGCCAGCAGCCAAGATTGGGGGATCTCTGGAAACACCATATATTTT
TRBV9	TRBJ2-2	many	TRBD2	CASSPRLAGVTGELFF	TGTGCCAGCAGCCCCCGATTAGCGGGAGTCACCGGGGAGCTGTTTTTT
TRBV12-3/TRBV12-4	TRBJ1-4	many	TRBD1	CASSLEGADEKLFF	TGTGCCAGCAGTTTAGAGGGGGCGGATGAAAAACTGTTTTTT
TRBV5-5	TRBJ2-3	many	.	CASSLEGMGTQYF	TGCGCCAGCAGCTTGGAAGGTATGGGTACGCAGTATTTT
TRBV19	TRBJ1-5	many	.	CASSIRHDYSNQPQHF	TGTGCCAGTAGTATCAGACACGACTATAGCAATCAGCCCCAGCATTTT